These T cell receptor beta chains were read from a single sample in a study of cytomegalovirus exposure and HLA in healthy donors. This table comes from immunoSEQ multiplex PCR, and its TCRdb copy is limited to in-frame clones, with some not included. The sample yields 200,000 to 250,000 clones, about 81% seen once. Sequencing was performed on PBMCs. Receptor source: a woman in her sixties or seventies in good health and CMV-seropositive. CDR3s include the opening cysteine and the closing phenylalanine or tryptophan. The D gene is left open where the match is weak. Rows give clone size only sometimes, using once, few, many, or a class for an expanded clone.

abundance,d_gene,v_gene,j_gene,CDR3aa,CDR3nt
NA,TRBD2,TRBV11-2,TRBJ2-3,CASNLVGGRGKNTQYF,TGTGCCAGCAACTTAGTAGGCGGGAGAGGTAAAAATACGCAGTATTTT
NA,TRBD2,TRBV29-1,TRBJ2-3,CSVGTSGSTDTQYF,TGCAGCGTTGGGACTAGCGGGAGCACAGATACGCAGTATTTT
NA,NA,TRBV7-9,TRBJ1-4,CASSSIRQNNEKLFF,TGTGCCAGCAGCTCTATACGACAGAATAATGAAAAACTGTTTTTT
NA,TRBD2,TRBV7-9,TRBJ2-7,CASSPWTSGLNEQYF,TGTGCCAGCAGCCCTTGGACTAGCGGGTTGAACGAGCAGTACTTC
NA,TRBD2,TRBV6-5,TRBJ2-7,CASSYSEREAYEQYF,TGTGCCAGCAGTTACTCGGAGCGGGAGGCCTACGAGCAGTACTTC
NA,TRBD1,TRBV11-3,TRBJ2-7,CASSSGTGGAYEQYF,TGTGCCAGCAGCTCCGGGACAGGGGGCGCTTACGAGCAGTACTTC
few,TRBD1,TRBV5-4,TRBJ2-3,CASSLDRGTDTQYF,TGTGCCAGCAGCTTGGACAGGGGGACAGATACGCAGTATTTT
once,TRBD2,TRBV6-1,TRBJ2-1,CASSESTSRHNEQFF,TGTGCCAGCAGTGAATCGACTAGCCGACACAATGAGCAGTTCTTC
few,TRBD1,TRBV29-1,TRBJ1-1,CSVGGTGNTEAFF,TGCAGCGTTGGGGGGACAGGGAACACTGAAGCTTTCTTT
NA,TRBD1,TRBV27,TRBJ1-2,CASSKTGGWGYTF,TGTGCCAGCAGCAAAACAGGGGGCTGGGGCTACACCTTC
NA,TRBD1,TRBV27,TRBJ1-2,CASTTGQGNYGYTF,TGTGCCAGCACCACGGGACAGGGTAACTATGGCTACACCTTC
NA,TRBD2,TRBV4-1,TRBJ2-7,CASSQDWGGRGEQYF,TGCGCCAGCAGCCAAGACTGGGGTGGGCGGGGGGAGCAGTACTTC
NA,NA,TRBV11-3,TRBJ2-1,CASSFGAGEQFF,TGTGCCAGCAGCTTCGGCGCAGGTGAGCAGTTCTTC
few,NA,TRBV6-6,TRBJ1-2,CASSYLRDGYTF,TGTGCCAGCAGTTACTTGAGAGATGGCTACACCTTC
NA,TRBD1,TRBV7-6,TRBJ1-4,CASSLGGQVNEKLFF,TGTGCCAGCAGTCTGGGGGGACAGGTTAATGAAAAACTGTTTTTT
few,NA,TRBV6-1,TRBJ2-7,CASSVTYEQYF,TGTGCCAGCAGTGTTACCTACGAGCAGTACTTC
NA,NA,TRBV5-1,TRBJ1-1,CASNGRQRGNTEAFF,TGCGCCAGCAATGGGAGACAACGGGGGAACACTGAAGCTTTCTTT
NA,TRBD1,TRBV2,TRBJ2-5,CASSDDRGDQETQYF,TGTGCCAGCAGTGACGACAGGGGGGACCAAGAGACCCAGTACTTC
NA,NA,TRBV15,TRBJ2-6,CATSRDHGRSPGANVLTF,TGTGCCACCAGCAGAGACCATGGTAGGAGTCCTGGGGCCAACGTCCTGACTTTC
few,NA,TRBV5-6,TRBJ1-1,CASSWGTRGEAFF,TGTGCCAGCAGCTGGGGTACCAGGGGTGAAGCTTTCTTT
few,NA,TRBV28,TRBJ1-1,CASSLEHKGAFF,TGTGCCAGCAGTTTAGAGCATAAGGGGGCTTTCTTT
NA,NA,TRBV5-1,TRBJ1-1,CASSSWPHTEAFF,TGCGCCAGCAGCTCGTGGCCGCACACTGAAGCTTTCTTT
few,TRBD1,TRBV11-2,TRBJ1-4,CASNQGQSTNEKLFF,TGTGCCAGCAACCAGGGACAGTCAACTAATGAAAAACTGTTTTTT
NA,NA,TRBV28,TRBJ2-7,CASSFPLTGYEQYF,TGTGCCAGCAGTTTCCCCCTGACAGGCTACGAGCAGTACTTC
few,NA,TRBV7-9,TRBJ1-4,CASSLVWGNEKLFF,TGTGCCAGCAGCTTAGTTTGGGGCAATGAAAAACTGTTTTTT
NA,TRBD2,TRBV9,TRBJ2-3,CASSVVAGEVTDTQYF,TGTGCCAGCAGCGTAGTTGCGGGAGAGGTCACAGATACGCAGTATTTT
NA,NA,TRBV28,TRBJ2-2,CASRSTNTGELFF,TGTGCCAGCAGGTCAACGAACACCGGGGAGCTGTTTTTT
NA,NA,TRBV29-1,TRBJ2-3,CSVSFLSSTDTQYF,TGCAGCGTTTCTTTTTTATCTAGCACAGATACGCAGTATTTT
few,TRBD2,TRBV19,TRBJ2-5,CASSRGALAGGRETQYF,TGTGCCAGTAGCCGTGGCGCGTTAGCGGGAGGGAGGGAGACCCAGTACTTC
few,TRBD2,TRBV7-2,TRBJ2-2,CASSRRTRGNTGELFF,TGTGCCAGCAGCCGTCGGACTAGGGGGAACACCGGGGAGCTGTTTTTT
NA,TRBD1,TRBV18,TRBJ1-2,CASSGGTGNYGYTF,TGTGCCAGCTCCGGGGGGACAGGGAACTATGGCTACACCTTC
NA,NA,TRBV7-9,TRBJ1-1,CASSYPHGDSGDEAFF,TGTGCCAGCAGCTATCCCCATGGAGACAGCGGGGATGAAGCTTTCTTT
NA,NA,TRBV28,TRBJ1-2,CASRKGDGYTF,TGTGCCAGCAGGAAGGGGGATGGCTACACCTTC
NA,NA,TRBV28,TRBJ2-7,CASTQGGSYEQYF,TGTGCCAGCACACAGGGCGGGTCCTACGAGCAGTACTTC
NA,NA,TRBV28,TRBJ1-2,CASSPQGAYGYTF,TGTGCCAGCAGCCCTCAAGGGGCTTATGGCTACACCTTC
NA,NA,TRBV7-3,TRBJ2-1,CASSYGGESEQFF,TGTGCCAGCAGCTACGGGGGAGAGAGTGAGCAGTTCTTC
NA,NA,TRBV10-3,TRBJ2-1,CAISPRGSYNEQFF,TGTGCCATCAGCCCCCGGGGCTCCTACAATGAGCAGTTCTTC
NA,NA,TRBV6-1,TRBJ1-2,CASSETPGGYTF,TGTGCCAGCAGCGAGACTCCCGGGGGCTACACCTTC
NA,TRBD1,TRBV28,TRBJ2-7,CASSPRRGRSDEQYF,TGTGCCAGCAGTCCCCGCAGGGGGCGGTCCGACGAGCAGTACTTC
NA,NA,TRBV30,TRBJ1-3,CAWSVQSGGNTIYF,TGTGCCTGGAGTGTCCAGTCGGGTGGAAACACCATATATTTT
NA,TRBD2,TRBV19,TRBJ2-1,CASSRLAGGAGNEQFF,TGTGCCAGTAGTCGCTTAGCGGGAGGGGCCGGCAATGAGCAGTTCTTC
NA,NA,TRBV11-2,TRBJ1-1,CASSLGGADTEAFF,TGTGCCAGCAGCTTAGGCGGGGCGGACACTGAAGCTTTCTTT
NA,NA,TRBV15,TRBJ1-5,CATSRDRGEAHF,TGTGCCACCAGCAGAGATCGGGGGGAGGCACATTTT
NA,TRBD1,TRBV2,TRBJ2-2,CASRGQGTGELFF,TGTGCCAGCAGGGGACAGGGCACCGGGGAGCTGTTTTTT
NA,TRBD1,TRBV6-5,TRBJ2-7,CASSRTGTAIYEQYF,TGTGCCAGCAGCAGAACCGGGACAGCCATCTACGAGCAGTACTTC
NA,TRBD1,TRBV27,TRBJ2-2,CASSYGPGQGNTGELFF,TGTGCCAGCAGTTACGGCCCGGGACAGGGGAACACCGGGGAGCTGTTTTTT
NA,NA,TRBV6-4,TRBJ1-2,CASSAGVGDYGYTF,TGTGCCAGCAGTGCAGGGGTCGGGGACTATGGCTACACCTTC
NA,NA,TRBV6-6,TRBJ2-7,CASSYSRTVEQYF,TGTGCCAGCAGTTACTCGCGGACAGTCGAGCAGTACTTC
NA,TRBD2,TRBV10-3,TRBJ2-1,CAITGLAGSSYNEQFF,TGTGCCATCACCGGACTAGCGGGCAGCTCCTACAATGAGCAGTTCTTC
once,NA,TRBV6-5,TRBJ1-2,CASRVTGRSTYTF,TGTGCCAGCAGGGTCACAGGGAGAAGTACCTACACCTTC
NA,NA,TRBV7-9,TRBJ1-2,CAWPEGDGYTF,TGTGCCTGGCCCGAGGGGGATGGCTACACCTTC
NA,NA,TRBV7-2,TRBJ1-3,CASSLVEGKVGTIYF,TGTGCCAGCAGCTTAGTGGAGGGGAAAGTTGGCACCATATATTTT
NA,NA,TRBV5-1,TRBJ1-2,CASSLDSPNYGYTF,TGCGCCAGCAGCTTGGACAGCCCTAACTATGGCTACACCTTC
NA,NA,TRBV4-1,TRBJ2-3,CASSQGLARGTDTQYF,TGCGCCAGCAGCCAAGGGCTAGCGAGGGGCACAGATACGCAGTATTTT
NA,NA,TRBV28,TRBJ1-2,CASSRTVDYGYTF,TGTGCCAGCAGCCGGACAGTAGACTATGGCTACACCTTC
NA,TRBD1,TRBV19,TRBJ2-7,CASSEIRTGSYEQYF,TGTGCCAGTAGCGAAATAAGGACAGGATCCTACGAGCAGTACTTC
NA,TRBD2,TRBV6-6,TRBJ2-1,CASTSSGRAVHEQFF,TGTGCCAGCACCTCTAGCGGGAGGGCCGTCCATGAGCAGTTCTTC
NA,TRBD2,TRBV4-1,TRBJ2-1,CASSQTGGTSGRWLSYNEQFF,TGCGCCAGCAGCCAAACTGGGGGGACTAGCGGGAGATGGTTGTCCTACAATGAGCAGTTCTTC